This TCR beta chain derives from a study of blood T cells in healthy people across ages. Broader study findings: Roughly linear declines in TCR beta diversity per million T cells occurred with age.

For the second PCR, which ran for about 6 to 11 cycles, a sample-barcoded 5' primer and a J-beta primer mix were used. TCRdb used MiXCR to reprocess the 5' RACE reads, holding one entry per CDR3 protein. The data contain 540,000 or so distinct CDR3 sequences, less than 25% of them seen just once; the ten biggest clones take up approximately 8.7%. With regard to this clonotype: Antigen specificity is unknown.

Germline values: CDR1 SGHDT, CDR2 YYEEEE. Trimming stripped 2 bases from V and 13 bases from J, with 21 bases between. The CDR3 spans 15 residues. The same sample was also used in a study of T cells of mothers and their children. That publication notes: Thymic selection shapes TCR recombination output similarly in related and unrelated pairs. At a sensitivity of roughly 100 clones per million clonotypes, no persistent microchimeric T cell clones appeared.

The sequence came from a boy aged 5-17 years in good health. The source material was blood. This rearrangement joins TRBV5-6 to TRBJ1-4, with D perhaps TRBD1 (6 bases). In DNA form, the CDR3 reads TGTGCCAGCAGCTTCGCAGGGGAGATGAGTGGGGGACTGTTTTTT. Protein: CASSFAGEMSGGLFF.